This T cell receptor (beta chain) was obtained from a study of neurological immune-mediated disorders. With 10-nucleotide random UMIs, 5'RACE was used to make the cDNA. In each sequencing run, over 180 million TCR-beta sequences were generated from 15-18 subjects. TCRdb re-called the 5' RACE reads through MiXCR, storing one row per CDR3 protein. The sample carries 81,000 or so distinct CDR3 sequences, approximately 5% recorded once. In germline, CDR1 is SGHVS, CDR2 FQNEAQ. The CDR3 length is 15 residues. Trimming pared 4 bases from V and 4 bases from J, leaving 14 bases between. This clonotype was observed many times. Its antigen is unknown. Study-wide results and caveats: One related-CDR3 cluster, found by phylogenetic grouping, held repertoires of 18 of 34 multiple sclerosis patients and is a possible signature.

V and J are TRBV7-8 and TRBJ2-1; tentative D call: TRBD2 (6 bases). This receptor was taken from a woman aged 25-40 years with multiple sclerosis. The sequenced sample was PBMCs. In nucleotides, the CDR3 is TGTGCCAGCAGCTCCTCCTGGGACTTATACAATGAGCAGTTCTTC. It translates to CASSSSWDLYNEQFF.